A single T cell receptor beta chain is shown here with its context. Its antigen remains unknown. This sample is part of a study of identical twins. With 8 bases clipped from V and 8 bases from J, the junction kept 8 bases outside the gene matches. From germline, CDR1 is MRHNA and CDR2 SNTAGT. The CDR3 is 13 amino acids. TCRdb processed the 5' RACE reads anew with MiXCR; each CDR3 protein has one entry. The data contain hundreds of thousands of distinct CDR3 sequences, around 10% of them singletons. Broader study findings: The models systematically underestimated how much out-of-frame TCR alpha was shared in monozygotic twins. Out-of-frame alpha sequences common to twins exhibited an excess of low generation probability. The study found weaker excess twin sharing in beta out-of-frame sequences.

The receptor was isolated from a woman between 18 and 30 years old in good health. The V gene is TRBV6-4, the J gene TRBJ2-1; 8 bases match TRBD1. Sequenced sample: memory (CD45RO+) T cells sorted from blood. The chain's CDR3 is CASARTGKDEQFF. For the CDR3, the DNA is TGTGCCAGCGCCAGGACAGGGAAGGATGAGCAGTTCTTC.